Described below is a single T cell receptor beta chain sequence and its context. Its target is not known. The sample is drawn from a study of shared clonotypes between healthy human individuals. Whole-study context: Donors had three CD4 naive, three CD4 memory, two CD8 naive and one CD8 memory plate apiece. Findings of the study overall: Estimated richness values were generally larger in naive subsets than in memory subsets.

Data came from immunoSEQ multiplex PCR; TCRdb stores just in-frame clones and leaves some out. Among roughly 2.1 million clones listed, roughly 91% were seen once. Terminally differentiated effector memory CD45RA+ cells were excluded by CCR7 positive selection of CD45RO-negative cells. Healthy HIV-negative adults without recent acute infections or vaccinations served as donors. The specimen was naive CD8+ T cells from PBMCs. This TCR was recovered from a man aged 18-30 years in good health. Some clones in this sample may be carry-over from other donors' samples.

The CDR3 spells CASSQGQGAHQPQHF. The DNA of the CDR3 is TGCGCCAGCAGCCAAGGACAGGGGGCGCATCAGCCCCAGCATTTT. The chain recombines TRBV4-3 with TRBJ1-5; TRBD1 aligns across 10 bases. The germline V gene has CDR1 LGHNA and CDR2 YSLEER. This CDR3 comprises 15 residues. V was pared by 1 base and J by 5 bases, with 2 bases of the junction left unmatched.